Following are 21 T cell receptor beta chains from one sample sequenced in a study of patients and donors after allogeneic stem cell transplantation. Using its own MiXCR run on the RT-PCR reads, TCRdb lists one record per CDR3 protein. The table records under 200,000 distinct CDR3 sequences, 30% of them present only once. Material for sequencing was blood, either unsorted or a sorted T cell fraction (not recorded which). The receptor set was obtained from a human donor who was either an allogeneic HSCT recipient or a stem cell or donor lymphocyte infusion donor (not recorded which). It is not recorded whose cells these are; they may come from a transplant donor.

The chain links TRBV6-5 to TRBJ1-6; D remains ambiguous. CDR1 is MNHEY, CDR2 SVGAGI, per germline. Trimming took off 2 bases at V and 9 bases at J, with 11 bases between the two ends. The CDR3 is 14 amino acids. The CDR3 loop reads CASSYVEGGSPLHF. The DNA of the CDR3 is TGTGCCAGCAGTTACGTTGAGGGTGGTTCACCCCTCCACTTT.

The chain uses TRBV28 and TRBJ1-6, with a tentative D call TRBD1 (5 bases). V lost 11 bases and J 6 bases, leaving 11 bases between the germline ends. Per the germline V gene, CDR1 is MDHEN and CDR2 is SYDVKM. The CDR3 sequence is 12 residues long. This chain's CDR3 is CAAAGPNSPLHF. CDR3 in DNA: TGTGCCGCGGCAGGGCCTAATTCACCCCTCCACTTT.

This clonotype was seen only a few times. This rearrangement joins TRBV5-5 to TRBJ2-7; D remains ambiguous. Per germline, CDR1 SGHKS and CDR2 YYEKEE (reference sequence). The CDR3 loop spans 12 amino acids. V was pared by 2 bases and J by 2 bases, with 5 bases between. CDR3 sequence (DNA): TGTGCCAGCAGCTTTCTCACCTACGAGCAGTACTTC. This sequence encodes CASSFLTYEQYF.

This clonotype was counted ten times or more. This chain uses TRBV7-9 with TRBJ1-2; D uncertain. V was cut by 5 bases and J by 0 bases, with 10 bases left in between. This CDR3 contains 14 residues. Germline V lookup: CDR1 SEHNR, CDR2 FQNEAQ (reference sequence). In DNA form, the CDR3 reads TGTGCCAGCAGCCCCTTGTCTACTAACTATGGCTACACCTTC. Its protein product is CASSPLSTNYGYTF.

This chain connects TRBV9 to TRBJ2-1; D possibly corresponds to TRBD1 (5 bases). V lost 3 bases to trimming and J lost 0 bases, with 10 bases between them. From germline, CDR1 is SGDLS and CDR2 YYNGEE. This CDR3 comprises 15 residues. CDR3 DNA sequence: TGTGCCAGCAGCGCCCGGACAAGCTCCTACAATGAGCAGTTCTTC. It specifies CASSARTSSYNEQFF.

This rearrangement joins TRBV24-1 to TRBJ2-6, with no clear D. Trimming removed 3 bases from V and 2 bases from J, with 4 bases in between. The V gene's germline CDR1 is KGHDR and CDR2 SFDVKD. There are 14 residues in the CDR3. The CDR3 DNA follows: TGTGCCACCAGTGATACTACTGGGGCCAACGTCCTGACTTTC. Translating it yields CATSDTTGANVLTF.

This clonotype showed up just a few times. This chain uses TRBV7-2 with TRBJ1-1; D is unclear. Trimming removed 3 bases from V and 1 base from J, with 9 bases in between. This CDR3 has 14 amino acids. Germline CDR1 and CDR2: SGHTA and FQGNSA. The CDR3 protein is CASSFQTENTEAFF. In DNA, the CDR3 is TGTGCCAGCAGCTTCCAGACTGAGAACACTGAAGCTTTCTTT. The entire variable domain, with the rest obtained from reference TRBV7-2 and TRBJ1-1, is as follows: GAGVSQSPSNKVTEKGKDVELRCDPISGHTALYWYRQSLGQGLEFLIYFQGNSAPDKSGLPSDRFSAERTGGSVSTLTIQRTQQEDSAVYLCASSFQTENTEAFFGQGTRLTVV.

CDR3: CASSLGGTQNQPQHF. The CDR3 nucleotides are TGTGCCAGCAGTTTAGGGGGGACACAGAATCAGCCCCAGCATTTT. This chain links TRBV28 with TRBJ1-5, with D tentatively TRBD1 (6 bases). Deletions cut 2 bases from V and 4 bases from J, with 12 bases between. This CDR3 comprises 15 residues. The germline gives CDR1 MDHEN, CDR2 SYDVKM.

The chain is built from TRBV15 and TRBJ2-2, with TRBD1 identical over 9 bases. Unmatched junction bases numbered 2, after V lost 3 bases and J lost 3 bases. The CDR3 is 15 amino acids. CDR1 and CDR2 (germline): LNHNV, YYDKDF (reference sequence). Written as DNA, the CDR3 is TGTGCCACCAGCAGGGACAGGGGATACACCGGGGAGCTGTTTTTT. This codes for CATSRDRGYTGELFF.

This clonotype turned up a few times. The rearrangement uses TRBV4-3 and TRBJ2-1; TRBD2 agrees at 7 bases. The CDR3 has 13 amino acids. Losses at the gene ends were 8 bases for V and 9 bases for J; bases not matched to a gene: 10. Germline CDR1 is LGHNA and CDR2 is YSLEER. The chain's CDR3 is CASGLGLSGEQFF. The CDR3 DNA reads TGCGCCAGCGGACTAGGTTTGAGCGGTGAGCAGTTCTTC.

The chain uses TRBV6-5 and TRBJ1-5; no definite D call. The CDR3 is 14 residues long. Trimming took 3 bases from V and 0 from J, leaving 6 bases between them. In germline, CDR1 is MNHEY, CDR2 SVGAGI. This CDR3 is CASSYGPSNQPQHF. The CDR3 nucleotides read TGTGCCAGCAGTTATGGTCCTAGCAATCAGCCCCAGCATTTT.

This clonotype was detected only a few times. The V and J genes are TRBV7-9 and TRBJ1-1, with D maybe TRBD1 (5 bases). Germline values: CDR1 SEHNR, CDR2 FQNEAQ (reference sequence). V was clipped by 2 bases and J by 4 bases, with 11 bases between them. The CDR3 extends over 14 amino acids. This chain's CDR3 is CASSLMGTGTEAFF. DNA of the CDR3: TGTGCCAGCAGCTTAATGGGGACGGGCACTGAAGCTTTCTTT.

The chain employs TRBV20-1 and TRBJ1-5, with 7 bases aligning to TRBD1. Per the germline V gene, CDR1 is DFQATT and CDR2 is SNEGSKA (reference sequence). The CDR3 is made up of 15 amino acids. The V gene end was trimmed by 0 bases and the J gene end by 5 bases; junction bases not matched to a gene: 7. The CDR3 sequence is CSARDVSRGDQPQHF. The CDR3 nucleotides read TGCAGTGCTAGAGATGTAAGCAGGGGGGATCAGCCCCAGCATTTT.

This chain joins TRBV19 and TRBJ2-5; TRBD1 aligns across 9 bases. The length of the CDR3 is 15 residues. Per the germline V gene, CDR1 is LNHDA and CDR2 is SQIVND (reference sequence). V was pared by 10 bases and J by 1 base, with 10 bases of the junction left unmatched. This CDR3 is CATREQGAFQETQYF. The CDR3 DNA is TGTGCCACCCGGGAACAGGGGGCCTTCCAAGAGACCCAGTACTTC.

V is TRBV2 and J is TRBJ1-5; D is possibly TRBD1 (5 bases). Germline CDR1 is SNHLY and CDR2 is FYNNEI. V lost 2 bases to trimming and J lost 6 bases, with 14 bases between them. The CDR3 totals 15 residues. The CDR3 spells CASSERGKPVQPQHF. In nucleotides, the CDR3 is TGTGCCAGCAGTGAACGGGGGAAACCGGTTCAGCCCCAGCATTTT.

The chain links TRBV7-3 to TRBJ2-1, with D possibly matching TRBD2 (5 bases). V was cut by 5 bases and J by 10 bases, with 15 bases left in between. Germline loops: CDR1 SGHTA, CDR2 FQGTGA. CDR3 length equals 13 residues. CDR3 nucleotides: TGTGCCAGCAGCCTAAGCGGACGGGTAGAGCAGTTCTTC. Residues: CASSLSGRVEQFF.

V gene TRBV6-5 combines with J gene TRBJ2-7, with TRBD2 matching over 14 bases. V lost 2 bases to trimming and J lost 5 bases; unmatched junction nucleotides: 2. Germline CDR1 MNHEY, CDR2 SVGAGI. The CDR3 has 15 residues. The CDR3 DNA reads TGTGCCAGCAGTTACGGGACTAGCGGGAGCAACGAGCAGTACTTC. It is translated as CASSYGTSGSNEQYF.

This clonotype has only one observation. V usage is TRBV19 and J usage is TRBJ2-1; a possible D gene is TRBD2 (6 bases). Germline V lookup: CDR1 LNHDA, CDR2 SQIVND (reference sequence). V gave up 7 bases and J gave up 4 bases, with 17 bases separating them. The CDR3 covers 15 residues. The CDR3 region is CASTKAGSRYNEQFF. The CDR3 DNA is TGTGCCAGTACCAAAGCGGGCTCTAGGTACAATGAGCAGTTCTTC.

The chain recombines TRBV5-1 with TRBJ2-7, with 7 bases fitting TRBD1. V lost 0 bases, J lost 2 bases, and 5 bases stayed unmatched. The CDR3 loop spans 15 amino acids. Germline CDR1 SGHRS, CDR2 YFSETQ. CDR3 residues: CASSLEGQTTYEQYF. In DNA, the CDR3 is TGCGCCAGCAGCTTGGAGGGACAGACTACCTACGAGCAGTACTTC.

The chain uses TRBV20-1 and TRBJ2-7; D is undetermined. V lost 4 bases and J lost 5, with 12 bases in between. This CDR3 is 12 amino acids long. In germline, CDR1 is DFQATT, CDR2 SNEGSKA (reference sequence). CDR3: CSAISQDHEQYF. Written as DNA, the CDR3 is TGCAGTGCTATTTCGCAAGACCACGAGCAGTACTTC.

This clonotype showed up just a few times. The V gene is TRBV20-1, the J gene TRBJ1-5; 8 bases map to TRBD1. CDR1 DFQATT and CDR2 SNEGSKA come from the germline V gene (reference sequence). The CDR3 extends over 17 amino acids. J lost 4 bases, V lost 5 bases, and 16 bases had no gene match. In nucleotides, the CDR3 is TGCAGTGCTCAGGATGGACAGGGCCTATGGGCAAATCAGCCCCAGCATTTT. Translated: CSAQDGQGLWANQPQHF.